The 28 T cell receptor beta chains given below trace back to one sample, sequenced in a study of control samples from healthy donors and cancer patients. Assay: immunoSEQ multiplex PCR; the TCRdb copy retains only in-frame clones and omits some. The profile shows 110,000 or so clones, about 89% of them singletons. Material: blood. The receptors were gathered from a woman in her 50s in good health.

The gene calls are TRBV9 and TRBJ2-2; unclear D gene. With 3 bases removed from V and 2 bases from J, the gap between germline ends came to 8 bases. This CDR3 has 14 residues. Germline CDR1 SGDLS, CDR2 YYNGEE. This CDR3 is CASSGTLNTGELFF. The CDR3 nucleotides are TGTGCCAGCAGCGGAACGTTAAACACCGGGGAGCTGTTTTTT.

V is TRBV25-1 and J is TRBJ2-3; a possible D gene is TRBD1 (6 bases). Germline values: CDR1 MGHDK, CDR2 SYGVNS. The CDR3 is 17 residues long. Trimming took off 1 base at V and 4 bases at J, with 18 bases between the two ends. In nucleotides, the CDR3 is TGTGCCAGCAGTGAATTCAAGGGACATCAGGTAGCAGATACGCAGTATTTT. This codes for CASSEFKGHQVADTQYF.

The chain joins TRBV7-2 to TRBJ2-3, with a possible D match to TRBD1 (5 bases). This CDR3 contains 13 residues. Looked up from germline, CDR1 is SGHTA and CDR2 is FQGNSA. V was clipped by 0 bases and J by 6 bases, with 7 bases between them. CDR3 in amino acids: CASSLAGLDTQYF. CDR3 DNA sequence: TGTGCCAGCAGCTTAGCGGGGCTTGATACGCAGTATTTT.

This clone was counted a few times. The chain recombines TRBV6-6 with TRBJ1-5; TRBD1 aligns across 8 bases. There are 14 residues in the CDR3. V gave up 5 bases and J gave up 5 bases; unmatched junction bases: 5. Per germline, CDR1 MNHNY and CDR2 SVGAGI (reference sequence). The CDR3 region is CASSTGQGDQPQHF. CDR3 DNA: TGTGCCAGCAGTACAGGACAGGGCGATCAGCCCCAGCATTTT.

The chain carries TRBV7-2 and TRBJ2-3, with 7 bases lining up with TRBD2. Losses at the gene ends were 5 bases for V and 6 bases for J; bases not matched to a gene: 5. Per germline, CDR1 SGHTA and CDR2 FQGNSA. The CDR3 runs to 13 residues. The CDR3 region has the DNA TGTGCCAGCAGCCCCCGGCGGGAGGATACGCAGTATTTT. As protein: CASSPRREDTQYF.

This clone was detected a few times. V and J are TRBV7-2 and TRBJ2-3; D gene unclear. Trimming stripped 1 base from V and 7 bases from J, with 12 bases between. CDR3 length: 14 amino acids. Germline V CDR1 and CDR2: SGHTA, FQGNSA. The CDR3 DNA sequence: TGTGCCAGCAGCTTAGATCCTGATGCAAATACGCAGTATTTT. Its translation: CASSLDPDANTQYF.

The chain couples TRBV6-5 to TRBJ1-1; 7 positions match TRBD1. Germline V gene lookup returns CDR1 MNHEY and CDR2 SVGAGI. The CDR3 length is 14 residues. V trimming: 7 bases; J trimming: 1 base; junction bases outside the gene matches: 6. CDR3 nucleotide sequence: TGTGCCAGCAAGCGACAGGGATCGAACACTGAAGCTTTCTTT. Its protein is CASKRQGSNTEAFF.

The chain uses TRBV11-2 and TRBJ1-2; a possible D gene is TRBD1 (6 bases). V was shortened by 0 bases and J by 7 bases, with 12 bases between the two germline ends. This CDR3 is built from 14 residues. Per the germline V gene, CDR1 is SGHAT and CDR2 is FQNNGV. In DNA, the CDR3 is TGTGCCAGCAGCTTAGATCGGAGGGGGGGTGGCTACACCTTC. Protein: CASSLDRRGGGYTF.

The V gene is TRBV30, the J gene TRBJ1-6; perhaps TRBD1 as D (5 bases). Trimming shortened V by 5 bases and J by 6 bases, and 11 bases separated the two germline ends. CDR1 and CDR2 (germline): GTSNPN, SVGIG (reference sequence). The CDR3 contains 13 residues. The CDR3, as DNA: TGTGCCTGGGCCGGGACCGCTAATTCACCCCTCCACTTT. It encodes CAWAGTANSPLHF.

This chain joins TRBV7-3 and TRBJ2-1; the D is unclear. The V end was cut by 1 base, the J end by 6 bases, with 7 bases between. The V gene's germline CDR1 is SGHTA and CDR2 FQGTGA. CDR3 length equals 13 residues. This CDR3 reads CASSLMRSNEQFF. The CDR3 DNA sequence: TGTGCCAGCAGCTTAATGCGGTCCAATGAGCAGTTCTTC. Full variable domain (missing parts from reference TRBV7-3 and TRBJ2-1): GAGVSQTPSNKVTEKGKYVELRCDPISGHTALYWYRQSLGQGPEFLIYFQGTGAADDSGLPNDRFFAVRPEGSVSTLKIQRTERGDSAVYLCASSLMRSNEQFFGPGTRLTVL.

This rearrangement joins TRBV7-9 to TRBJ1-1, with 8 bases fitting TRBD1. J gave up 5 bases and V 2 bases, and 13 bases lay outside the gene matches. From germline, CDR1 is SEHNR and CDR2 FQNEAQ (reference sequence). CDR3 length: 17 residues. The CDR3 DNA sequence: TGTGCCAGCAGCTTACTTGAGGGGGGACAGGTGAGGACTGAAGCTTTCTTT. It specifies CASSLLEGGQVRTEAFF.

In DNA, the CDR3 is TGCGCCAGCAGCCAAGATGAGAGAACTAGCACAGATACGCAGTATTTT. Translating gives CASSQDERTSTDTQYF. The J gene is TRBJ2-3, the V gene TRBV4-3; D remains unclear. In germline, CDR1 is LGHNA, CDR2 YSLEER. V was cut by 0 bases and J by 0 bases, with 10 bases left in between. CDR3 length: 16 residues.

The chain links TRBV5-4 to TRBJ2-1; D is unresolved. Germline values: CDR1 SGHNT, CDR2 YYREEE (reference sequence). The CDR3 consists of 17 residues. V was shortened by 2 bases and J by 0 bases, with 15 bases between the two germline ends. The CDR3: CASSLSPSRSSYNEQFF. CDR3 sequence (DNA): TGTGCCAGCAGCTTATCGCCCAGCCGGAGCTCCTACAATGAGCAGTTCTTC.

The sample holds one count of this clone. The rearrangement joins TRBV2 to TRBJ1-4; D gene ambiguous. Germline CDR1 and CDR2: SNHLY and FYNNEI. This CDR3 has 14 amino acids. Trimming left V 8 bases short and J 4 bases short, with 14 bases between. CDR3 DNA: TGTGCCAGCCTAACACCACAGCGTAATGAAAAACTGTTTTTT. Its protein product is CASLTPQRNEKLFF. Based on the CDR3 plus reference TRBV2 and TRBJ1-4, the full variable domain is EPEVTQTPSHQVTQMGQEVILRCVPISNHLYFYWYRQILGQKVEFLVSFYNNEISEKSEIFDDQFSVERPDGSNFTLKIRSTKLEDSAMYFCASLTPQRNEKLFFGSGTQLSVL.

V gene TRBV5-6 combines with J gene TRBJ2-1; 15 nucleotides agree with TRBD2. Germline CDR1 SGHDT, CDR2 YYEEEE. V lost 1 base, J lost 5 bases, and 4 bases stayed unmatched. This CDR3 comprises 17 residues. The CDR3 sequence is CASSLPGLAGGHNEQFF. CDR3 in DNA: TGTGCCAGCAGCTTGCCGGGACTAGCGGGGGGCCACAATGAGCAGTTCTTC.

The chain links TRBV5-6 to TRBJ2-3, with 10 bases identical to TRBD2. The CDR3 totals 16 residues. The germline CDR1 and CDR2 sequences are SGHDT and YYEEEE. The V segment lost 4 bases and the J segment 3 bases; nucleotides outside the gene matches: 8. As DNA, the CDR3 is TGTGCCAGCAGCCCTGGCATACTAGCGGGAACAGATACGCAGTATTTT. This encodes CASSPGILAGTDTQYF.

V gene TRBV14 combines with J gene TRBJ1-3; D is ambiguous. CDR1 is SGHDN and CDR2 is FVKESK in the germline V gene. This CDR3 spans 14 amino acids. Trimming shortened V by 4 bases and J by 4 bases, and 11 bases separated the two germline ends. The CDR3 region has the DNA TGTGCCAGCAGCCTGAACAGCCCCGGAAACACCATATATTTT. Its protein product is CASSLNSPGNTIYF.

This chain connects TRBV6-5 to TRBJ1-5; tentatively, D is TRBD1 (5 bases). Germline V gene lookup returns CDR1 MNHEY and CDR2 SVGAGI. The germline V and J ends were trimmed by 8 bases and 9 bases, with 20 bases remaining between them. The length of the CDR3 is 14 residues. This CDR3 reads CASRLEPGGGPQHF. The CDR3 DNA is TGTGCCAGCCGCCTGGAGCCGGGTGGGGGGCCCCAGCATTTT.

The chain combines TRBV7-9 with TRBJ1-1; 7 bases match TRBD1. Germline V CDR1 and CDR2: SEHNR, FQNEAQ (reference sequence). J lost 3 bases, V lost 2 bases, and 9 bases had no gene match. There are 16 residues in the CDR3. For the CDR3, the DNA is TGTGCCAGCAGCTTACCCCCCCAGGACAGGCACACTGAAGCTTTCTTT. Translated, it gives CASSLPPQDRHTEAFF.

The gene calls are TRBV18 and TRBJ2-2, with 9 bases lining up with TRBD1. V was clipped by 3 bases and J by 1 base; unmatched bases: 15. The germline gives CDR1 KGHSH, CDR2 LQKENI. The CDR3 is made up of 20 amino acids. CDR3 coding DNA: TGTGCCAGCTCACCCAACATGAGCCAGGGGACAGGGTGGAACACCGGGGAGCTGTTTTTT. Encoded protein: CASSPNMSQGTGWNTGELFF.

The genes are TRBV11-1 and TRBJ2-7; D is uncertain. V was trimmed by 3 bases and J by 3 bases, leaving 12 bases between them. Germline V gene data show CDR1 as SGHAT and CDR2 as FQDESV (reference sequence). The CDR3 totals 14 residues. The CDR3 reads CASSLEGNIYEQYF. In nucleotides, the CDR3 is TGTGCCAGCAGCTTGGAAGGAAACATCTACGAGCAGTACTTC.

The chain combines TRBV3-1 (or the pseudogene TRBV3-2) with TRBJ2-1, with D tentatively TRBD2 (6 bases). Germline loops: CDR1 LGHDT, CDR2 YNNKEL (reference sequence). V was pared by 4 bases and J by 4 bases, with 20 bases between. This CDR3 region has 17 residues. CDR3 nucleotide sequence: TGTGCCAGCAGCCTACGGGACCTAGTGGGGGGATACAATGAGCAGTTCTTC. This encodes CASSLRDLVGGYNEQFF.

This clone was counted only a few times. In DNA, the CDR3 is TGTGCCAGCAGCCAACAGAGACCTCCCCAGCATTTT. Its translation: CASSQQRPPQHF. The chain carries TRBV2 and TRBJ1-5, with D uncertain. CDR1 and CDR2 (germline): SNHLY, FYNNEI. V was cut by 6 bases and J by 10 bases, with 13 bases left in between. This CDR3 region has 12 residues.

The J gene is TRBJ2-1, the V gene TRBV9; D might be TRBD2 (5 bases). V lost 4 bases to trimming and J lost 1 base, with 18 bases between them. Germline V gives CDR1 SGDLS, CDR2 YYNGEE. The CDR3 is 17 amino acids. The DNA for the CDR3 is TGTGCCAGCAGCCCCCGGCTAGCCGGGTGGTCCTACAATGAGCAGTTCTTC. Translating gives CASSPRLAGWSYNEQFF.

The chain couples TRBV6-5 to TRBJ1-4; D unresolved. CDR3 length: 15 amino acids. The V end was cut by 6 bases, the J end by 6 bases, with 17 bases between. The V gene's germline CDR1 is MNHEY and CDR2 SVGAGI. The CDR3 here is CASSPGEASDEKLFF. The CDR3 DNA follows: TGTGCCAGCAGCCCAGGCGAGGCGTCTGATGAAAAACTGTTTTTT.

This sequence joins TRBV4-1 and TRBJ1-5, with 8 bases lining up with TRBD1. Per the germline V gene, CDR1 is MGHRA and CDR2 is YSYEKL. J lost 7 bases, V lost 3 bases, and 11 bases had no gene match. The CDR3 spans 16 residues. CDR3 nucleotides: TGCGCCAGCAGCCAGGGTGGACAGGGTGCCATCCAGCCCCAGCATTTT. Translating it yields CASSQGGQGAIQPQHF.

The chain combines TRBV23-1 with TRBJ2-7; the match to TRBD1 covers 10 bases. TRBV23-1 is labeled an ORF, and its function is uncertain. There are 22 residues in the CDR3. The V and J ends lost 6 bases and 6 bases, in that order; junction bases with no gene match: 32. In DNA, the CDR3 is TGCGCCAGCAGATTCCGGGACAGGGGTCCCGCGGCTCCGGACCGTCTCCTTCGCGAGCAGTACGTC. As protein: CASRFRDRGPAAPDRLLREQYV.

The V gene is TRBV7-3, the J gene TRBJ2-3; the match to TRBD2 covers 8 bases. The CDR3 loop spans 17 amino acids. V lost 4 bases to trimming and J lost 6 bases; unmatched junction nucleotides: 15. Germline lookup yields CDR1 SGHTA and CDR2 FQGTGA. CDR3 amino acids: CASSSDRLGGGPDTQYF. In DNA form, the CDR3 reads TGTGCCAGCAGCTCTGACCGACTAGGCGGGGGGCCTGATACGCAGTATTTT.